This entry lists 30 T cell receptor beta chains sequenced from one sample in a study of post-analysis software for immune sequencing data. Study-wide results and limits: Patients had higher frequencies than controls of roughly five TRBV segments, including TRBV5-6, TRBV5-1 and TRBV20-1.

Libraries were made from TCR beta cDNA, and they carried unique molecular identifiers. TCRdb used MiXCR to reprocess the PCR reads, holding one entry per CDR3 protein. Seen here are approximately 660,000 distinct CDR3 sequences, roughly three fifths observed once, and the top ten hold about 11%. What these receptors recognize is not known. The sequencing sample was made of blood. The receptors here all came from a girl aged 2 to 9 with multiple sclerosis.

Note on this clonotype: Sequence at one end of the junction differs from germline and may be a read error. In DNA, the CDR3 is TGTGCCGGCAGTTTAGGCTTCGGGCCGGCAAATACGCAGTATTTT. Translation: CAGSLGFGPANTQYF. The chain recombines TRBV12-3 or TRBV12-4 with TRBJ2-3, with unresolved D. The CDR3 length is 15 residues.

CDR3 nucleotides: TGTGCCACCAGGATAGCGGGAGGGCCTATTGATGAGCAGTTCTTC. This translates into CATRIAGGPIDEQFF. The chain has TRBV15 and TRBJ2-1, with 11 bases lining up with TRBD2. The germline V gene encodes CDR1 LNHNV and CDR2 YYDKDF (reference sequence). Losses at the gene ends were 6 bases for V and 8 bases for J; bases not matched to a gene: 9. This CDR3 region has 15 residues.

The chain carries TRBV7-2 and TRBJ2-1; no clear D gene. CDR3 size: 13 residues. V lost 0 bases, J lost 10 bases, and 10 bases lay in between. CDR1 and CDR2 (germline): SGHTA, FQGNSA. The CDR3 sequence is CASSLASEYEQFF. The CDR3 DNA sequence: TGTGCCAGCAGCTTAGCGTCGGAGTACGAGCAGTTCTTC.

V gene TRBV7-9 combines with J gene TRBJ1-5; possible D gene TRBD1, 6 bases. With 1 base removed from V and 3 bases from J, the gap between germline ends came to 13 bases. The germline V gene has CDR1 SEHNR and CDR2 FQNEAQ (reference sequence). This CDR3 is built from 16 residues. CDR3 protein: CASSLGGRGDNQPQHF. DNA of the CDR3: TGTGCCAGCAGCTTAGGCGGCAGGGGTGACAATCAGCCCCAGCATTTT.

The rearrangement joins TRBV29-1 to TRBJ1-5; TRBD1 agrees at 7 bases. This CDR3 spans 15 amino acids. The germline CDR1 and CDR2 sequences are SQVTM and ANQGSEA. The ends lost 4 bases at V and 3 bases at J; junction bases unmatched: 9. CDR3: CSVASGTDHNQPQHF. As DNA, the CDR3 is TGCAGCGTTGCCTCCGGGACAGACCACAATCAGCCCCAGCATTTT.

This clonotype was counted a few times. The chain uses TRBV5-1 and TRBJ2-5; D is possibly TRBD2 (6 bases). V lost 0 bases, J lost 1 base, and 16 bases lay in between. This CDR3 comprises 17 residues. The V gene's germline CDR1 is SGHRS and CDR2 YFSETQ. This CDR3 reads CASSLDTGDPFQETQYF. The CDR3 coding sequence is TGCGCCAGCAGCTTGGATACGGGGGATCCCTTCCAAGAGACCCAGTACTTC.

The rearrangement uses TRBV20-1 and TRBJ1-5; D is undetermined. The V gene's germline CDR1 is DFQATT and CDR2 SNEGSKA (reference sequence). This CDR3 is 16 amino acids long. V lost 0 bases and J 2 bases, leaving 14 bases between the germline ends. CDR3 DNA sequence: TGCAGTGCTAGAGACGACCTTCAGGTGGGCAATCAGCCCCAGCATTTT. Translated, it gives CSARDDLQVGNQPQHF.

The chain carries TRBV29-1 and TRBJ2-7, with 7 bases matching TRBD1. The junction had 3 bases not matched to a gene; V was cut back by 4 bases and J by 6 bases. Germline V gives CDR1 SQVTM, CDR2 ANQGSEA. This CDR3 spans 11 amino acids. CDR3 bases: TGCAGCGTTGGACAGGGCCCCGAGCAGTACTTC. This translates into CSVGQGPEQYF.

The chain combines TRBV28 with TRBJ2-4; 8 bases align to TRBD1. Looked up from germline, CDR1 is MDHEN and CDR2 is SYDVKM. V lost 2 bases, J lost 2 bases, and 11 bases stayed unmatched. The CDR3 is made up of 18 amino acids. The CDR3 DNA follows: TGTGCCAGCAGTTTAGAACTAGGGGACAGGAGAACCAAAAACATTCAGTACTTC. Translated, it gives CASSLELGDRRTKNIQYF. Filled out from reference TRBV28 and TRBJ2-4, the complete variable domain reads DVKVTQSSRYLVKRTGEKVFLECVQDMDHENMFWYRQDPGLGLRLIYFSYDVKMKEKGDIPEGYSVSREKKERFSLILESASTNQTSMYLCASSLELGDRRTKNIQYFGAGTRLSVL.

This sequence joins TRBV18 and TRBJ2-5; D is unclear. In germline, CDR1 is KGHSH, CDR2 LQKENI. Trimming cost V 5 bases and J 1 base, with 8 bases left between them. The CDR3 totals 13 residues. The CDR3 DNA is TGTGCCAGCTCAGTAACAGCCCAAGAGACCCAGTACTTC. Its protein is CASSVTAQETQYF.

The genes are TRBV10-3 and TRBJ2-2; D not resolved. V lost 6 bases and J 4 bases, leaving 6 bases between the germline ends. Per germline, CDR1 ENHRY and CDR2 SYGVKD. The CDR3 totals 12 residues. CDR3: CAIRDRTGELFF. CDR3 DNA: TGTGCCATCAGGGACCGCACCGGGGAGCTGTTTTTT.

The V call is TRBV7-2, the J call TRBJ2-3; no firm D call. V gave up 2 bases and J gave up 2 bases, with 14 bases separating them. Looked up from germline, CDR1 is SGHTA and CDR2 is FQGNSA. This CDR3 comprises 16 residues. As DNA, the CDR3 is TGTGCCAGCAGCTTAAGCAGCTCACTAATCACAGATACGCAGTATTTT. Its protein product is CASSLSSSLITDTQYF.

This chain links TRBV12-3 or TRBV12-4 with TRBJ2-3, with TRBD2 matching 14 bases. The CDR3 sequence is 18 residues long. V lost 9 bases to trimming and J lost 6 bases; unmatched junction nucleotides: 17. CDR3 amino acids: CASSPTGLAGGLADTQYF. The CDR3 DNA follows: TGTGCCAGTAGTCCAACCGGACTAGCGGGGGGTTTAGCGGATACGCAGTATTTT.

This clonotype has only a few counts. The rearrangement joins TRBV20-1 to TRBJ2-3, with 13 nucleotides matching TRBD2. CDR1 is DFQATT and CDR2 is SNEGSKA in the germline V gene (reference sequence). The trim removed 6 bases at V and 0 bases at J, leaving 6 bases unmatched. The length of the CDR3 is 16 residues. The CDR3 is CSASGLAGASTDTQYF. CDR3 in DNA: TGCAGTGCGTCCGGACTAGCGGGGGCTAGCACAGATACGCAGTATTTT.

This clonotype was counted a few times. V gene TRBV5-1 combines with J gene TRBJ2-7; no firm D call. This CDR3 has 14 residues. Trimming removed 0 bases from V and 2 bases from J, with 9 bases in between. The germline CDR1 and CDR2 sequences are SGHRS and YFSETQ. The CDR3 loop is CASSLGQVTYEQYF. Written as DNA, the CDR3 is TGCGCCAGCAGCTTGGGGCAGGTAACCTACGAGCAGTACTTC.

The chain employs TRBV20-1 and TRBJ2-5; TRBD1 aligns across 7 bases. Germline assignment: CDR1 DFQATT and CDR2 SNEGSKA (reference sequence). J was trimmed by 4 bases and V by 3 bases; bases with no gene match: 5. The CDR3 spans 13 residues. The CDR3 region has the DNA TGCAGTGCTAGCGAGACAGGGTCAGAGACCCAGTACTTC. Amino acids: CSASETGSETQYF.

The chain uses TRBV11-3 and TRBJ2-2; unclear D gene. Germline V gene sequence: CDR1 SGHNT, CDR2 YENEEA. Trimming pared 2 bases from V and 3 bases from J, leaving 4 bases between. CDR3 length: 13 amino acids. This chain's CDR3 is CASSLTYTGELFF. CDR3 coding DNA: TGTGCCAGCAGCTTAACTTACACCGGGGAGCTGTTTTTT.

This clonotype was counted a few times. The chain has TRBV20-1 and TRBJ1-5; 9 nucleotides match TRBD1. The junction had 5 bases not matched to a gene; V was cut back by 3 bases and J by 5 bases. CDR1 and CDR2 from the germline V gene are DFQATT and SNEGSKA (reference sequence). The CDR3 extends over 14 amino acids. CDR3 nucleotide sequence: TGCAGTGCTAGCAAGGACAGGGGCTATCAGCCCCAGCATTTT. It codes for CSASKDRGYQPQHF.

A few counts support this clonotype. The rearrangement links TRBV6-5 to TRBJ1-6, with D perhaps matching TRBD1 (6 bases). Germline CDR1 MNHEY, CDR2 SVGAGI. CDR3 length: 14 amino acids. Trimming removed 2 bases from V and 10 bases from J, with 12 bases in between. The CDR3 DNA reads TGTGCCAGCAGTTACGGGGGCAGGGACTCACCCCTCCACTTT. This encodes CASSYGGRDSPLHF.

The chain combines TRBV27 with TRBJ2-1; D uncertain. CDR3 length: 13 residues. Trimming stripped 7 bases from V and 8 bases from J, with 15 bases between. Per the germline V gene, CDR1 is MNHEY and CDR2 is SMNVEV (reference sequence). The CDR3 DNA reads TGTGCCAGCAAAGTGACTCACTCGGATGAGCAGTTCTTC. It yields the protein CASKVTHSDEQFF.

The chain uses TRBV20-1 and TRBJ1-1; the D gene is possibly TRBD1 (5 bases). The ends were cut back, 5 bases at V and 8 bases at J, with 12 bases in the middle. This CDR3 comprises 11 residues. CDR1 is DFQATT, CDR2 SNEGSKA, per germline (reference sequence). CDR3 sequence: CSAAPGDEAFF. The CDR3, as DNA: TGCAGTGCTGCCCCGGGGGACGAAGCTTTCTTT.

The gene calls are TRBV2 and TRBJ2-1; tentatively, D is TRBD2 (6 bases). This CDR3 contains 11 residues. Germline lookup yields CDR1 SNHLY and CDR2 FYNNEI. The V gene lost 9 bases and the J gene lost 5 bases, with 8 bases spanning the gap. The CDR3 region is CARGGDNEQFF. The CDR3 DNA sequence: TGTGCCAGGGGAGGCGACAATGAGCAGTTCTTC.

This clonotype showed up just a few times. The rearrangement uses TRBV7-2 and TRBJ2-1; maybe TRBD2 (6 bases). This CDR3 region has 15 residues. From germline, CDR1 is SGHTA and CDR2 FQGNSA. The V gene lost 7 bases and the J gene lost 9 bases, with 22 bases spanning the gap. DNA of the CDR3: TGTGCCAGCACTCCGGGAATGGGAGGTCTAACTGAGCAGTTCTTC. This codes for CASTPGMGGLTEQFF.

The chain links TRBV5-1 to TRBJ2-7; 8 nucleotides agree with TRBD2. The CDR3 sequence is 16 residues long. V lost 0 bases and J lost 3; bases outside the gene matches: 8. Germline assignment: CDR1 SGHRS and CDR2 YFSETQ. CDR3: CASSLEQTGTSYEQYF. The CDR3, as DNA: TGCGCCAGCAGCTTGGAGCAGACCGGGACTAGCTACGAGCAGTACTTC.

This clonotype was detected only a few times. This CDR3 reads CASSLRRGDGYTF. The CDR3 nucleotides are TGTGCCAGCAGCTTGCGGAGGGGCGATGGCTACACCTTC. The chain recombines TRBV7-2 with TRBJ1-2; D may be TRBD1 (5 bases). CDR1 SGHTA and CDR2 FQGNSA come from the germline V gene. The CDR3 contains 13 residues. The V end was cut by 3 bases, the J end by 6 bases, with 11 bases between.

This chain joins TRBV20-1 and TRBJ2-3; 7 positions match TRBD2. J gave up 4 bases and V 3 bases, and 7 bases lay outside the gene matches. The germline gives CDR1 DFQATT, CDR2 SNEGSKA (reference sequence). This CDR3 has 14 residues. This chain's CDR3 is CSARGGSGADTQYF. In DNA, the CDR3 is TGCAGTGCTAGGGGCGGGAGCGGTGCAGATACGCAGTATTTT.

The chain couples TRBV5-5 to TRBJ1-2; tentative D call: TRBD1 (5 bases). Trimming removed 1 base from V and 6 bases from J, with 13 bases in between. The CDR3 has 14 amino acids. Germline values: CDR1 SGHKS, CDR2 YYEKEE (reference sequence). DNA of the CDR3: TGTGCCAGCAGCTTGCTCGGGGAAGGGGATGGCTACACCTTC. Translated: CASSLLGEGDGYTF.

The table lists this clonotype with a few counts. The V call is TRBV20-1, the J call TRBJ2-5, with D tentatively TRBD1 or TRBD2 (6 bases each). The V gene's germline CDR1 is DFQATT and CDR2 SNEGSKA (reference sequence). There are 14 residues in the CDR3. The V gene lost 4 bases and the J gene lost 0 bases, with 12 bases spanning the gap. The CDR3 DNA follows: TGCAGTGCTAACTTAGGGGGGTACCAAGAGACCCAGTACTTC. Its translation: CSANLGGYQETQYF.

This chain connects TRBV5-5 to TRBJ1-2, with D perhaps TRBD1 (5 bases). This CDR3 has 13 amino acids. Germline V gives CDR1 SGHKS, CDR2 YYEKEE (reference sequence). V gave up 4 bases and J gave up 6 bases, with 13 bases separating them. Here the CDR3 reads CASSPWGAHGYTF. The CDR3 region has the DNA TGTGCCAGCAGCCCCTGGGGCGCCCATGGCTACACCTTC.

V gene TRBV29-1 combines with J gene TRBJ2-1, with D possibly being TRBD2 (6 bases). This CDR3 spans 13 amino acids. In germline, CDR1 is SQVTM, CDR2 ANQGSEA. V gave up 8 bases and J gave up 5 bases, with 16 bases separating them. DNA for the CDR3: TGCAGCATAGACCGAACTAGCAACAATGAGCAGTTCTTC. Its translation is CSIDRTSNNEQFF.